This TCR beta chain was obtained from a study of technical replicates of blood from a handful of donors. The repertoire was sequenced with immunoSEQ multiplex PCR; TCRdb's copy has only in-frame clones and lacks some. This repertoire shows approximately 78,000 clones, roughly 89% found once; its top ten account for approximately 0.39%. Germline CDR1 and CDR2: MNHEY and SVGAGI. The CDR3 length is 13 residues. The V and J ends lost 2 bases and 7 bases respectively, with 11 bases between them. The chain links TRBV6-5 to TRBJ1-1; D is ambiguous. The TCR sequence derives from a human donor in good health. The sequencing sample was made of T cells isolated from PBMCs. The CDR3 protein is CASSYGAGIEAFF. The CDR3 DNA sequence: TGTGCCAGCAGTTACGGTGCAGGTATTGAAGCTTTCTTT.